This passage covers 2 T cell receptor beta chains from one sample sequenced in a study of T cell repertoires in cytomegalovirus infection (dated by TCRdb to the late 2010s). Instrument on record: Illumina HiSeq 1500. In TCRdb, the public reads were trimmed at Q25 with fastp and aligned with MiXCR, with productive beta chains retained. Rows are unified per CDR3 protein, each entry keeping the most common DNA and genes. In all, the sample holds about 490,000 distinct CDR3 sequences, and 16% of those were seen once. The ten biggest clones cover 20% to 30% of the sample. The source material was CD8+ T cells from PBMCs. The receptor set was obtained from a human donor in good health (CMV status not recorded). Some clones in this sample may be carry-over from other donors' samples.

This clonotype has only a few counts. The chain uses TRBV27 and TRBJ1-4; D gene unclear. The CDR3 spans 14 residues. Germline V gives CDR1 MNHEY, CDR2 SMNVEV (reference sequence). Trimming left V 6 bases short and J 8 bases short, with 16 bases between. CDR3 coding DNA: TGTGCCAGCAGCCTGACTAGGGCTAGCGAAAAACTGTTTTTT. Translated: CASSLTRASEKLFF.

This clonotype has just a few counts. The chain employs TRBV20-1 and TRBJ2-2; 7 bases map to TRBD2. The V segment lost 6 bases and the J segment 0 bases; nucleotides outside the gene matches: 7. Germline assignment: CDR1 DFQATT and CDR2 SNEGSKA (reference sequence). The CDR3 length is 15 residues. CDR3 DNA: TGCAGTGCGTCCTGGAGCGGGGCGAACACCGGGGAGCTGTTTTTT. Its protein product is CSASWSGANTGELFF.